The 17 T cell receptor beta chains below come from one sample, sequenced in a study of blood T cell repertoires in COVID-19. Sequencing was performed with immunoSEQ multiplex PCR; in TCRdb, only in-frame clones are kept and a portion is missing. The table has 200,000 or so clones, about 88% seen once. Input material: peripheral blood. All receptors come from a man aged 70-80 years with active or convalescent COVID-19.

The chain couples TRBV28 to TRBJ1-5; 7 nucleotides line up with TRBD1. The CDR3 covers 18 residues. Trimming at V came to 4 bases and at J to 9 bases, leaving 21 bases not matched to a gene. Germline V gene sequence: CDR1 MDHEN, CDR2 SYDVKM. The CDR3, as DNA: TGTGCCAGCAGTTCCTCCCCGCTAGGGGGCGTTGCACAACTGCCCCAGCATTTT. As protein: CASSSSPLGGVAQLPQHF. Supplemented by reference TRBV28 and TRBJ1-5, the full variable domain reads DVKVTQSSRYLVKRTGEKVFLECVQDMDHENMFWYRQDPGLGLRLIYFSYDVKMKEKGDIPEGYSVSREKKERFSLILESASTNQTSMYLCASSSSPLGGVAQLPQHFGDGTRLSIL.

CDR3 coding DNA: TGCAGCGTTGAAATGGGGGGGACTGGGGGACTAGCGTTCCACAATGAGCAGTTCTTC. Amino acids: CSVEMGGTGGLAFHNEQFF. The chain employs TRBV29-1 and TRBJ2-1; TRBD2 matches 10 bases. V lost 2 bases to trimming and J lost 5 bases; unmatched junction nucleotides: 18. CDR1 and CDR2 from the germline V gene are SQVTM and ANQGSEA. CDR3 length equals 19 residues.

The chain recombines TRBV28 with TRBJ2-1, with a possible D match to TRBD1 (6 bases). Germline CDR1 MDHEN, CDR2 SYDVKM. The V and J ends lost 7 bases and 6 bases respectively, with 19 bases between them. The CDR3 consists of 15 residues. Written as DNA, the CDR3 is TGTGCCAGCACTATGGCAGGGGCAGGGTCCAATGAGCAGTTCTTC. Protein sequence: CASTMAGAGSNEQFF.

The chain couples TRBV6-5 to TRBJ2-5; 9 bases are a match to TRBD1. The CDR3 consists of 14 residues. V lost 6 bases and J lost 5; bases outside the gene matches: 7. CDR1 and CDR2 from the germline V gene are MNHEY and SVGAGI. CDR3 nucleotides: TGTGCCAGCAGCTCCGGACAGGGGAGGGAGACCCAGTACTTC. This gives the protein CASSSGQGRETQYF.

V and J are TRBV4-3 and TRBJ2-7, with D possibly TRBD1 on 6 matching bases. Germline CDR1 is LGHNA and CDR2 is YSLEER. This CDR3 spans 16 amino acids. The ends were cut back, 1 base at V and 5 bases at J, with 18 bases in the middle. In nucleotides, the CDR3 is TGCGCCAGCAGCCAAGTTATGGCCAGGGGTGGAAACGAGCAGTACTTC. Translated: CASSQVMARGGNEQYF.

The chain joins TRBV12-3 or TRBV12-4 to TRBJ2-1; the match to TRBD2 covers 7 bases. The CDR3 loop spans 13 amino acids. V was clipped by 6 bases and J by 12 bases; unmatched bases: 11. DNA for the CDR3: TGTGCCAGCAGGGACGGACTAGTTGGTGGGCAGTTCTTC. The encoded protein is CASRDGLVGGQFF.

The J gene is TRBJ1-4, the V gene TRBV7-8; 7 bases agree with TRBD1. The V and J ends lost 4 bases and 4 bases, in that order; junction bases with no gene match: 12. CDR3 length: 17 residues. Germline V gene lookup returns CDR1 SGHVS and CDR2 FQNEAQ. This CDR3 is CASSWATGASFNEKLFF. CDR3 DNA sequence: TGTGCCAGCAGCTGGGCTACAGGGGCCTCCTTTAATGAAAAACTGTTTTTT.

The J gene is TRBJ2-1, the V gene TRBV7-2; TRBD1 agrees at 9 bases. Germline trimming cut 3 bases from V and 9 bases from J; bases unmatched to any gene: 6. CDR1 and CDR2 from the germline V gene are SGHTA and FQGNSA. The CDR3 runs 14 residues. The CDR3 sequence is CASSFLGQGTEQFF. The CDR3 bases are TGTGCCAGCAGCTTTCTGGGACAGGGTACTGAGCAGTTCTTC.

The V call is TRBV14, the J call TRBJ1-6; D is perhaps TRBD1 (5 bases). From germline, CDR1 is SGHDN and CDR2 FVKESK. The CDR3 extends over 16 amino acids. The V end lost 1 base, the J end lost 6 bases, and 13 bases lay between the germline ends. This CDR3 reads CASSQAAGLGNSPLHF. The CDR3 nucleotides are TGTGCCAGCAGCCAAGCGGCGGGGCTGGGTAATTCACCCCTCCACTTT.

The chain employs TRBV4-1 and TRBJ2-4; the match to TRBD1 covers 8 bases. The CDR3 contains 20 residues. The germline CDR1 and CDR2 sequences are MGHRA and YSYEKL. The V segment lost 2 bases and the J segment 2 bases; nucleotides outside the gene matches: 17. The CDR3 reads CASSQQTGVEGWLSKNIQYF. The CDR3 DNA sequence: TGCGCCAGCAGCCAACAGACAGGGGTAGAAGGGTGGCTATCCAAAAACATTCAGTACTTC.

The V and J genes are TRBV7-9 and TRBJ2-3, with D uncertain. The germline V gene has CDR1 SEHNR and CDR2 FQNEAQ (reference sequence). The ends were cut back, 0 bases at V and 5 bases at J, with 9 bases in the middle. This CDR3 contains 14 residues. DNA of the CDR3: TGTGCCAGCAGCTTAGCGTTAGATCGAGATACGCAGTATTTT. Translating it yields CASSLALDRDTQYF.

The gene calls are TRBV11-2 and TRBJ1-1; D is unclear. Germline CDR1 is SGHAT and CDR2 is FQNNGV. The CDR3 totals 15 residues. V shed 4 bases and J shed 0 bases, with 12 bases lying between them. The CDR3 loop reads CASSSKPMMNTEAFF. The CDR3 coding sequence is TGTGCCAGCAGCTCAAAGCCGATGATGAACACTGAAGCTTTCTTT.

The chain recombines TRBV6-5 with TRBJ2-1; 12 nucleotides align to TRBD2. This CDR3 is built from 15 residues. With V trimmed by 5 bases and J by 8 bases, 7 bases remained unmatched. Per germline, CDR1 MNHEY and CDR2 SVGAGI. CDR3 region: CASSTLAGGPYEQFF. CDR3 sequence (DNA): TGTGCCAGCAGTACGCTAGCGGGGGGGCCGTATGAGCAGTTCTTC.

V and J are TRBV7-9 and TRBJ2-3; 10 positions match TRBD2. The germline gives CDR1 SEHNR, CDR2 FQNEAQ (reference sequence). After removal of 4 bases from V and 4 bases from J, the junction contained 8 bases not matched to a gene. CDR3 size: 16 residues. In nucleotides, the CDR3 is TGTGCCAGCAGCTCTCGGCTAGCGGGAGCGCCAGATACGCAGTATTTT. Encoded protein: CASSSRLAGAPDTQYF.

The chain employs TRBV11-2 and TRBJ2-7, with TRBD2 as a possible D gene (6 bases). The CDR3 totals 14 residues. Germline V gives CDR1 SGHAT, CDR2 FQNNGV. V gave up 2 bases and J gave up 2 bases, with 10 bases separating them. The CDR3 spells CASSLSEGTYEQYF. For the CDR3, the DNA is TGTGCCAGCAGCTTATCGGAGGGAACCTACGAGCAGTACTTC.

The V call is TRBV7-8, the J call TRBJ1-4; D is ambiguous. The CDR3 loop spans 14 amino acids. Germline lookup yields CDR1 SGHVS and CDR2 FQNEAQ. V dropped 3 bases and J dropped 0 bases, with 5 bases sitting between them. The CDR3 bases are TGTGCCAGCAGCTTGCGGACAACTAATGAAAAACTGTTTTTT. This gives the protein CASSLRTTNEKLFF.

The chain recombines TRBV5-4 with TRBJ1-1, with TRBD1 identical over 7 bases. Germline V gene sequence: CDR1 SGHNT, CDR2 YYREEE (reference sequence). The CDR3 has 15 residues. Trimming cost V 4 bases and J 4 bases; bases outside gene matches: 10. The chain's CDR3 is CASSLGTALGTEAFF. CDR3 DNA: TGTGCCAGCAGCCTCGGGACAGCTTTGGGCACTGAAGCTTTCTTT.